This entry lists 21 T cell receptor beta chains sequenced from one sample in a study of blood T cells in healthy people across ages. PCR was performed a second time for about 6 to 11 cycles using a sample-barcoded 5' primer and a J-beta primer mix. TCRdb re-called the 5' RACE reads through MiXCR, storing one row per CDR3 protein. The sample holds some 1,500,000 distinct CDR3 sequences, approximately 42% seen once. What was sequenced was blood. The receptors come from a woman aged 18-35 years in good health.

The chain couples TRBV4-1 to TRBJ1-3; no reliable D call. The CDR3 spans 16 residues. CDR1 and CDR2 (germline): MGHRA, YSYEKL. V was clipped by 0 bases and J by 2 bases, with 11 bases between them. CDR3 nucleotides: TGCGCCAGCAGCCAAGATAAGCGGGAAGCTGGAAACACCATATATTTT. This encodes CASSQDKREAGNTIYF.

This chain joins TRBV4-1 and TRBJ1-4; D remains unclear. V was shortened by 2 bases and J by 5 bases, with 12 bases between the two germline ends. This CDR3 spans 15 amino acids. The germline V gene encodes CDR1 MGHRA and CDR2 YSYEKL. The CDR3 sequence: CASSQISGGNEKLFF. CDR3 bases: TGCGCCAGCAGCCAAATATCGGGAGGGAATGAAAAACTGTTTTTT.

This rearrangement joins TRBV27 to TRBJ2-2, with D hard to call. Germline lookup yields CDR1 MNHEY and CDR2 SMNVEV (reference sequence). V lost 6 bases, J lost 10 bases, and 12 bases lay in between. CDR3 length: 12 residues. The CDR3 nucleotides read TGTGCCAGCAGGGGAATTGATTCGGAGCTGTTTTTT. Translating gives CASRGIDSELFF.

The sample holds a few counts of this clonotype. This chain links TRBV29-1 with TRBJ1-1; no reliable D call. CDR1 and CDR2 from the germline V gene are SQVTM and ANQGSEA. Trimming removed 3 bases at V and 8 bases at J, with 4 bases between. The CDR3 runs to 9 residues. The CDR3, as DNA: TGCAGCGTTGAGGGGGAAGCTTTCTTT. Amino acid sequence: CSVEGEAFF.

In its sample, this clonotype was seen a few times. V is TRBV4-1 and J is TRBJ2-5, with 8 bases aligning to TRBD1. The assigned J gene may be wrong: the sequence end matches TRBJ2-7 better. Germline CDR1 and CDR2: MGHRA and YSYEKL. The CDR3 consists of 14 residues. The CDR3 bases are TGCGCCAGCAGTCCGTTACAGGGGGATCACGAGCAGTACTTC. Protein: CASSPLQGDHEQYF.

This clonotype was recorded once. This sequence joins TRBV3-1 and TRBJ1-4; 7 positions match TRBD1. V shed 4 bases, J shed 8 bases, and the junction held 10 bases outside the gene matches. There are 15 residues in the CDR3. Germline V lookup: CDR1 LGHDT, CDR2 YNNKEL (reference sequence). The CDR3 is CASSLGGQAGEKLFF. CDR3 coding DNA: TGTGCCAGCAGCCTCGGTGGACAGGCGGGGGAAAAACTGTTTTTT.

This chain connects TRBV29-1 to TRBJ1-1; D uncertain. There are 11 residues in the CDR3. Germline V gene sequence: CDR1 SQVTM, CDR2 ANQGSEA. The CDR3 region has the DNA TGCGGCGGATATCTGAACACTGAAGCTTTCTTT. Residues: CGGYLNTEAFF. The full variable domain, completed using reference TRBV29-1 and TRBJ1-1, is SAVISQKPSRDICQRGTSLTIQCQVDSQVTMMFWYRQQPGQSLTLIATANQGSEATYESGFVIDKFPISRPNLTFSTLTVSNMSPEDSSIYLCGGYLNTEAFFGQGTRLTVV.

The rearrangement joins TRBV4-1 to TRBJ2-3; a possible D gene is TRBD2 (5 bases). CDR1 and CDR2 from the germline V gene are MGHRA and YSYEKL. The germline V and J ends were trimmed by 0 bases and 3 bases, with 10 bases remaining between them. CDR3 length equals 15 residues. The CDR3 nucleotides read TGCGCCAGCAGCCAAGAACCTAGCAGAACAGATACGCAGTATTTT. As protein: CASSQEPSRTDTQYF.

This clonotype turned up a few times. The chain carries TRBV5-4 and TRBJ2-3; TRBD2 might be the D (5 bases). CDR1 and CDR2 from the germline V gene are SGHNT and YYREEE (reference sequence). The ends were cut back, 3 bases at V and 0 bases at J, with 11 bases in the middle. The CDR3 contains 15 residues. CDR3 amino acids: CASSWGASSTDTQYF. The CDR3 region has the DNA TGTGCCAGCAGCTGGGGAGCGTCTAGCACAGATACGCAGTATTTT.

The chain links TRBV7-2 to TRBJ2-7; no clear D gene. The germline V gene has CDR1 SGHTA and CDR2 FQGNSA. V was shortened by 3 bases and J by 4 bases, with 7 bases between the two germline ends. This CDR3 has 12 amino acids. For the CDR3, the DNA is TGTGCCAGCAGCTTTATGGCGTACGAGCAGTACTTC. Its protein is CASSFMAYEQYF.

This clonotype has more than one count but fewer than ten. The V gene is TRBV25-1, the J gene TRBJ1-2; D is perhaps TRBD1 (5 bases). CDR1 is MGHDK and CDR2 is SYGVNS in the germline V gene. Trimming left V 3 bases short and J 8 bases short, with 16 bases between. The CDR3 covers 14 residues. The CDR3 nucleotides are TGTGCCAGCAGTGATTGGTTTGGGGGGTTAGGCTACACCTTC. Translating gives CASSDWFGGLGYTF.

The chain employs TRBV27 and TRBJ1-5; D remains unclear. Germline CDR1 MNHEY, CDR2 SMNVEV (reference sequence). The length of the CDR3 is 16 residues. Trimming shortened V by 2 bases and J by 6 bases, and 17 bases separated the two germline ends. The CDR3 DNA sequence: TGTGCCAGCAGTTTAACCCCAATAATAGCAAGTCAGCCCCAGCATTTT. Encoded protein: CASSLTPIIASQPQHF.

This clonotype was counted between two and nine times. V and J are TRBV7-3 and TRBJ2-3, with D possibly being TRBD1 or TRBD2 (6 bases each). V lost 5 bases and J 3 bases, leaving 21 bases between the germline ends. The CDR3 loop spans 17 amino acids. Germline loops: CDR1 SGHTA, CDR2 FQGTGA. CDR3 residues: CASSIGLGTGATDTQYF. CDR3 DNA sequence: TGTGCCAGCAGCATTGGACTGGGAACGGGGGCGACAGATACGCAGTATTTT.

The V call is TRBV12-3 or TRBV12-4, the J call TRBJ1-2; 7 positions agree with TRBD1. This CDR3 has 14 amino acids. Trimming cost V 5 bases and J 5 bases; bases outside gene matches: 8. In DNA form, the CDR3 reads TGTGCCAGCAGTCACGGTTCAGGGGGTTATGGCTACACCTTC. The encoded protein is CASSHGSGGYGYTF.

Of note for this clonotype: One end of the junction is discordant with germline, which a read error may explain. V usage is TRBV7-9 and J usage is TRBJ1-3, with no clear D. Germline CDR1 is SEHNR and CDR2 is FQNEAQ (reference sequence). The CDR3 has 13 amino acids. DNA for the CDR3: TGTGCCGGCAGTATCGGCTCTGGAAACACCATATATTTT. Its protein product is CAGSIGSGNTIYF.

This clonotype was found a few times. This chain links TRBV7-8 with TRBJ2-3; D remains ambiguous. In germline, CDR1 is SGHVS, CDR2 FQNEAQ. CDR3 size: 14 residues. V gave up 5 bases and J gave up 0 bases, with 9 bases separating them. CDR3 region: CASSQTESTDTQYF. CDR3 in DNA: TGTGCCAGCAGCCAGACTGAAAGCACAGATACGCAGTATTTT.

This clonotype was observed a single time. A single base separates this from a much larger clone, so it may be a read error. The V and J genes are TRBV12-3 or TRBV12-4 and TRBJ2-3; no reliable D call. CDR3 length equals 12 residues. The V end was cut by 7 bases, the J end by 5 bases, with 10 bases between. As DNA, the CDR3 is TGTGCCAGCAACTCCAGGAGAGATACGCAGTATTTT. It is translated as CASNSRRDTQYF.

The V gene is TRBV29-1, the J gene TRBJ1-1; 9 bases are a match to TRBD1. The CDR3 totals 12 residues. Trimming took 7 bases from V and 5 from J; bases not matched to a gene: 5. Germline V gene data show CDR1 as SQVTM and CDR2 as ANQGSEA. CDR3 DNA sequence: TGCAGCGGGGGACAGGGCGGGACTGAAGCTTTCTTT. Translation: CSGGQGGTEAFF.

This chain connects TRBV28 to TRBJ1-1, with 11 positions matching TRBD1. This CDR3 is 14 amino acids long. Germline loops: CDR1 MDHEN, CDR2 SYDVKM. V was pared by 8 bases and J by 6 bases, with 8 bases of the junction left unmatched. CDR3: CASALRGQGAEAFF. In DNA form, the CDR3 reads TGTGCCAGCGCCCTAAGGGGACAGGGGGCTGAAGCTTTCTTT.

The CDR3 sequence: CTSGTGNIQYF. CDR3 DNA sequence: TGTACCTCCGGGACGGGGAACATTCAGTACTTC. The rearrangement joins TRBV6-6 to TRBJ2-4, with D possibly called TRBD1 or TRBD2 (5 bases each). CDR3 size: 11 residues. Germline CDR1 is MNHNY and CDR2 is SVGAGI (reference sequence).

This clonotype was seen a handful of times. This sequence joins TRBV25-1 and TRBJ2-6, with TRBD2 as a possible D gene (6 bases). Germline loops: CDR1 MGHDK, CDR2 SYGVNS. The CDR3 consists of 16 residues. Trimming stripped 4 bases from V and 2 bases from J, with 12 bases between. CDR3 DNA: TGTGCCAGCAGTGTTGGAGGGGAAACTGGGGCCAACGTCCTGACTTTC. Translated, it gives CASSVGGETGANVLTF.